This T cell receptor beta chain was recorded in a study of molecular identifiers for immune sequencing clone quantification. Germline V gene data show CDR1 as MNHEY and CDR2 as SVGEGT. The CDR3 covers 15 residues. Each CDR3 protein is one row after TCRdb ran MiXCR on the PCR reads. The sample carries about half a million distinct CDR3 sequences, about 20% recorded once. This clonotype was counted between two and nine times. A read error may produce the germline difference seen at one junction end. Input material: naive CD8+ T cells from blood, with Jurkat cell RNA spiked in. Subset described: FACS-sorted CD8+CD4-CCR7+CD45RA+ naive T cells. The chain links TRBV6-2 or TRBV6-3 to TRBJ1-1; 9 bases fit TRBD1. This receptor was taken from a human donor in good health. Some libraries in this study had Jurkat cell RNA spiked in. As DNA, the CDR3 is TGTGCCAGCAGACACACCGGGACAGGGTACACTGAAGCTTTTTTT. As protein: CASRHTGTGYTEAFF.